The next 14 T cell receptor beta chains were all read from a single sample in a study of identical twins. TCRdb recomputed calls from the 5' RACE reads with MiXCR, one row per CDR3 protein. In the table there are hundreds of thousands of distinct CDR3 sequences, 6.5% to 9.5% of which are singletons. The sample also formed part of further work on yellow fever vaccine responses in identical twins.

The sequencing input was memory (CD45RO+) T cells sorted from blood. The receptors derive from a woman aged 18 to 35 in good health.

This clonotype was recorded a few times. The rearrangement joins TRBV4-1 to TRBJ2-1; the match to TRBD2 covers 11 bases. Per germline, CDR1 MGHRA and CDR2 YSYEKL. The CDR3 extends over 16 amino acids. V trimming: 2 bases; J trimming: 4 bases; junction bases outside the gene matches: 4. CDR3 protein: CASSQPTSGGYNEQFF. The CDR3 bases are TGCGCCAGCAGCCAACCAACTAGCGGGGGTTACAATGAGCAGTTCTTC.

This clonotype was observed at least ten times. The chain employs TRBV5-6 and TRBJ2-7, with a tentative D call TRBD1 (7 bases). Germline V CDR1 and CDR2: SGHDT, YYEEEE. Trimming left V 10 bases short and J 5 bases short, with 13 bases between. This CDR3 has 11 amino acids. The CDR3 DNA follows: TGTGCCTCGGCAGGGGGGAACGAGCAGTACGTC. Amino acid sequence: CASAGGNEQYV.

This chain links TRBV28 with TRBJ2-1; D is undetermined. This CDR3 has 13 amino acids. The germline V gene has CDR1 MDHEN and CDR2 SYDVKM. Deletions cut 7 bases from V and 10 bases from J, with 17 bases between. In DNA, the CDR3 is TGTGCCAGCAAGGCAGGTCCCGAACGAGAGCAGTTCTTC. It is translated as CASKAGPEREQFF.

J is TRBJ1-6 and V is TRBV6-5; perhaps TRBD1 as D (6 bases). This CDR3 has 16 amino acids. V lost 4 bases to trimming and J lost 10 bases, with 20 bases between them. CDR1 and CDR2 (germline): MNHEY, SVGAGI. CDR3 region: CASSWGQGTTGSPLHF. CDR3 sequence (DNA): TGTGCCAGCAGTTGGGGCCAGGGGACAACCGGCTCACCCCTCCACTTT.

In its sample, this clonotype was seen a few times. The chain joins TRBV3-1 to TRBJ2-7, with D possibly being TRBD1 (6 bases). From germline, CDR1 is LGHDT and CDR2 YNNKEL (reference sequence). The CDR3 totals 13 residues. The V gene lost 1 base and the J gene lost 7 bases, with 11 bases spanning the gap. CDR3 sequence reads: CASSQADSLEQYF. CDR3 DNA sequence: TGTGCCAGCAGCCAAGCGGACAGCCTTGAGCAGTACTTC.

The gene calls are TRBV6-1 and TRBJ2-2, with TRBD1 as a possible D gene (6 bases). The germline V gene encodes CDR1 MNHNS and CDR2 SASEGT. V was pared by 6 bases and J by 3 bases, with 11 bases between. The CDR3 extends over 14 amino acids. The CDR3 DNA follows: TGTGCCAGCAGCCAATCAGGGGACACCGGGGAGCTGTTTTTT. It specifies CASSQSGDTGELFF.

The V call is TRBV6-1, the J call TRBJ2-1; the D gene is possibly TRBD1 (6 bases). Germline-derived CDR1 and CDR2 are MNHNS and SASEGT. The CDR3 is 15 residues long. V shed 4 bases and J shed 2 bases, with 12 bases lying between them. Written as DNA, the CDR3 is TGTGCCAGCAGTGTTTCCCAGGGGACCTACAATGAGCAGTTCTTC. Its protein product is CASSVSQGTYNEQFF.

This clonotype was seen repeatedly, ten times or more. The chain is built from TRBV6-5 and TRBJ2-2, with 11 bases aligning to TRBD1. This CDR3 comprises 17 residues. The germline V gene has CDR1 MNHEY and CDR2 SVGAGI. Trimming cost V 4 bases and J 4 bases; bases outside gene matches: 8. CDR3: CASSSFTGTGGTGELFF. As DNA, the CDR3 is TGTGCCAGCAGTTCCTTTACCGGGACAGGGGGCACCGGGGAGCTGTTTTTT.

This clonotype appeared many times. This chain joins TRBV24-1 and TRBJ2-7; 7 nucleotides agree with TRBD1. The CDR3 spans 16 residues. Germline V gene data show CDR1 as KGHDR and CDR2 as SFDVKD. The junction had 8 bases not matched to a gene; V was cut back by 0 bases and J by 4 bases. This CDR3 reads CATSDLDRDLVYEQYV. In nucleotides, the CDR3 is TGTGCCACCAGTGATTTGGACAGGGACCTCGTATACGAGCAGTACGTC.

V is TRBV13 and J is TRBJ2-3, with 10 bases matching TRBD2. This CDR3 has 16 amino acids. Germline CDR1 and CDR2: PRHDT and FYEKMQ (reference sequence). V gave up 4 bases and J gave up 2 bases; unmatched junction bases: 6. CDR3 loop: CASSSHSGGFTDTQYF. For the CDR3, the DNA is TGTGCCAGCAGCTCACATAGCGGGGGGTTCACAGATACGCAGTATTTT.

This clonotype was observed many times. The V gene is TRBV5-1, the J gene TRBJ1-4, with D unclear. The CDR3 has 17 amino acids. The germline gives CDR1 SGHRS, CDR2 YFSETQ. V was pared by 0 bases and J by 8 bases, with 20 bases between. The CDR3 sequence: CASSLEPSGSLLEKLFF. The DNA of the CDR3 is TGCGCCAGCAGCTTGGAGCCTAGCGGGAGCCTCCTCGAAAAACTGTTTTTT. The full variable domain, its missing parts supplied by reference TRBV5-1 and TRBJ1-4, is KAGVTQTPRYLIKTRGQQVTLSCSPISGHRSVSWYQQTPGQGLQFLFEYFSETQRNKGNFPGRFSGRQFSNSRSEMNVSTLELGDSALYLCASSLEPSGSLLEKLFFGSGTQLSVL.

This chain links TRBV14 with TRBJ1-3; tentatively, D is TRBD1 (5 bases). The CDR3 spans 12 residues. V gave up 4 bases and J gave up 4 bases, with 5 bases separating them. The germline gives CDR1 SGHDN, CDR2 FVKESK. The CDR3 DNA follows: TGTGCCAGCAGCCCAGGGGGAAACACCATATATTTT. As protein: CASSPGGNTIYF.

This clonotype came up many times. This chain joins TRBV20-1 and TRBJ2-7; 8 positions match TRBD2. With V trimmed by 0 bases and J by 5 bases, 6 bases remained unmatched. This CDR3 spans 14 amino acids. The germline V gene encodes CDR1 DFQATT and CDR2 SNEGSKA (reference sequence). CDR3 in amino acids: CSARDPQRENEQYF. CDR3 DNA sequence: TGCAGTGCTAGAGATCCCCAGCGGGAGAACGAGCAGTACTTC.

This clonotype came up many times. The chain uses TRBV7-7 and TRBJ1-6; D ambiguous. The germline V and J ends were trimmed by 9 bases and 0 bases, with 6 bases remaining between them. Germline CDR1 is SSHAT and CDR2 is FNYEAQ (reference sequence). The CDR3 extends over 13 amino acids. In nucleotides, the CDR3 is TGTGCCAGTTCTAGCTCCTATAATTCACCCCTCCACTTT. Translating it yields CASSSSYNSPLHF.